This T cell receptor beta chain appears in the sequencing data of a study of metastatic and nonmetastatic thyroid tumors. TCRdb reanalyzed the PCR reads via MiXCR. Found here are 25,000 to 30,000 clones, around a sixth of them singletons; the top ten hold around 6.1%. All patients were untreated before thyroid surgery. This clone occurred a few times. V lost 3 bases to trimming and J lost 2 bases, with 13 bases between them. The CDR3 is 15 residues long. The germline CDR1 and CDR2 sequences are LNHNV and YYDKDF (reference sequence). The sequence derives from a male donor with papillary thyroid cancer or a benign thyroid nodule (not recorded which). Some clones in this sample may be carry-over from other donors' samples. The J gene is TRBJ2-5, the V gene TRBV15; D might be TRBD1 or TRBD2, each matching 5 bases. Sequenced input: blood. This chain's CDR3 is CATSRGRGTQETQYF. Written as DNA, the CDR3 is TGTGCCACCAGCAGGGGACGGGGCACGCAAGAGACCCAGTACTTC.